The 12 T cell receptor beta chains presented below share a single source sample, sequenced in a study of cytomegalovirus exposure and HLA in healthy donors. The table came from immunoSEQ multiplex PCR; TCRdb's copy has only in-frame clones and leaves some out. The table shows 90,000 to 100,000 clones, with roughly 87% occurring only once. Sequences were obtained from PBMCs. These receptors were taken from a man aged 18 to 30 in good health and CMV-seropositive.

The chain joins TRBV7-2 to TRBJ2-1; TRBD2 matches 9 bases. J lost 8 bases, V lost 7 bases, and 12 bases had no gene match. There are 15 residues in the CDR3. From germline, CDR1 is SGHTA and CDR2 FQGNSA. Here the CDR3 DNA reads TGTGCCAGCAAGTATAGGGCGGGGGGGGTCTATGAGCAGTTCTTC. It specifies CASKYRAGGVYEQFF.

The rearrangement uses TRBV7-9 and TRBJ1-4; D uncertain. Looked up from germline, CDR1 is SEHNR and CDR2 is FQNEAQ (reference sequence). V lost 3 bases and J lost 1, with 9 bases in between. The CDR3 runs 15 residues. The CDR3 sequence is CASSFITGTNEKLFF. The CDR3 nucleotides read TGTGCCAGCAGCTTCATAACTGGAACTAATGAAAAACTGTTTTTT.

This sequence joins TRBV11-3 and TRBJ2-7; 9 bases line up with TRBD1. Germline V CDR1 and CDR2: SGHNT, YENEEA. Trimming removed 3 bases from V and 6 bases from J; junction bases left unmatched: 9. The CDR3 spans 15 residues. CDR3 nucleotide sequence: TGTGCCAGCAGCTTTAGGGACAGGGAGATGAGCGAGCAGTACTTC. Translating it yields CASSFRDREMSEQYF.

In its sample, this clone was seen once. The rearrangement links TRBV4-2 to TRBJ1-4; TRBD1 is a possible D gene (6 bases). Trimming shortened V by 2 bases and J by 0 bases, and 10 bases separated the two germline ends. CDR3 size: 16 residues. Germline assignment: CDR1 LGHNA and CDR2 YNFKEQ. CDR3 loop: CASSQRTDPTNEKLFF. CDR3 in DNA: TGTGCCAGCAGCCAACGGACAGATCCAACTAATGAAAAACTGTTTTTT.

The genes are TRBV18 and TRBJ2-7; D unresolved. Germline loops: CDR1 KGHSH, CDR2 LQKENI. The CDR3 contains 12 residues. V lost 6 bases and J 0 bases, leaving 6 bases between the germline ends. This CDR3 reads CASSKSSYEQYF. The CDR3 DNA follows: TGTGCCAGCTCGAAGAGCTCCTACGAGCAGTACTTC.

The chain carries TRBV7-9 and TRBJ1-2, with 8 bases that match TRBD1. The junction had 9 bases not matched to a gene; V was cut back by 5 bases and J by 4 bases. The CDR3 is 15 amino acids. Looked up from germline, CDR1 is SEHNR and CDR2 is FQNEAQ (reference sequence). The chain's CDR3 is CASSRALTGVYGYTF. The DNA for the CDR3 is TGTGCCAGCAGCCGAGCCTTGACAGGGGTCTATGGCTACACCTTC.

This clone was counted once. The CDR3 DNA follows: TGTGCCAGCAGCTTAGCGCGGGGGGGCGCGGTCGAGCAGTACTTC. Translated, it gives CASSLARGGAVEQYF. The V gene is TRBV7-2, the J gene TRBJ2-7, with TRBD2 matching 9 bases. CDR1 and CDR2 from the germline V gene are SGHTA and FQGNSA. This CDR3 has 15 residues. J gave up 6 bases and V 0 bases, and 6 bases lay outside the gene matches.

The genes are TRBV2 and TRBJ2-2; perhaps TRBD2 as D (5 bases). Germline V gene data show CDR1 as SNHLY and CDR2 as FYNNEI. V gave up 6 bases and J gave up 1 base, with 9 bases separating them. The CDR3 is 14 residues long. The CDR3 bases are TGTGCCAGCAGGGTCGGGATGAACACCGGGGAGCTGTTTTTT. Its protein is CASRVGMNTGELFF.

This clone has just one count. The V call is TRBV27, the J call TRBJ1-2; D perhaps matches TRBD1 (5 bases). The CDR3 extends over 18 amino acids. V was shortened by 4 bases and J by 6 bases, with 27 bases between the two germline ends. In germline, CDR1 is MNHEY, CDR2 SMNVEV (reference sequence). The CDR3 bases are TGTGCCAGCAGTTCCCACCCAGACAGTCTTCGCGGCTTCAATGGCTACACCTTC. Its translation: CASSSHPDSLRGFNGYTF.

This clone was recorded once. This chain connects TRBV28 to TRBJ2-2, with 9 bases identical to TRBD1. The ends lost 3 bases at V and 0 bases at J; junction bases unmatched: 5. CDR3 size: 17 residues. In germline, CDR1 is MDHEN, CDR2 SYDVKM. CDR3 nucleotide sequence: TGTGCCAGCAGTTTTATCCGACAGGGGGCGAACACCGGGGAGCTGTTTTTT. Translation gives CASSFIRQGANTGELFF.

This sequence joins TRBV5-1 and TRBJ2-5, with TRBD2 matching over 13 bases. V lost 1 base to trimming and J lost 9 bases; unmatched junction nucleotides: 9. Germline CDR1 SGHRS, CDR2 YFSETQ. This CDR3 comprises 16 residues. DNA for the CDR3: TGCGCCAGCAGCTTGAAACTAGCGGGAGGGCCGGGGGCCCAGTACTTC. Translated: CASSLKLAGGPGAQYF. The whole variable domain, remainder taken from reference TRBV5-1 and TRBJ2-5, is KAGVTQTPRYLIKTRGQQVTLSCSPISGHRSVSWYQQTPGQGLQFLFEYFSETQRNKGNFPGRFSGRQFSNSRSEMNVSTLELGDSALYLCASSLKLAGGPGAQYFGPGTRLLVL.

As to this clone: One end of the junction varies from germline; a read error may be responsible. The CDR3 DNA reads as TGCGCCAGCAGCTTAGAACCGGGACTGTCTGACTTC. Translated: CASSLEPGLSDF. The chain couples TRBV5-1 to TRBJ2-5; D possibly corresponds to TRBD2 (6 bases). The length of the CDR3 is 12 residues. The V gene's germline CDR1 is SGHRS and CDR2 YFSETQ.